What follows are 14 T cell receptor beta chains derived from one specimen sequenced in a study of blood T cell repertoires in COVID-19. Generated by immunoSEQ multiplex PCR, the TCRdb table keeps only in-frame clones and is missing some. Of roughly 190,000 clones listed, over 80% are singletons. Source material: peripheral blood. These receptors were taken from a woman in her sixties with COVID-19, enrolled during active disease.

The chain carries TRBV2 and TRBJ2-3; tentative D call: TRBD1 (5 bases). CDR3 size: 13 residues. The germline V gene encodes CDR1 SNHLY and CDR2 FYNNEI. Trimming took off 4 bases at V and 4 bases at J, with 9 bases between the two ends. The CDR3 region has the DNA TGTGCCAGCAGTGTGACAGTAGCAGATACGCAGTATTTT. It specifies CASSVTVADTQYF.

CDR3 loop: CSVEVGGVGEKLFF. In nucleotides, the CDR3 is TGCAGCGTTGAAGTAGGGGGCGTTGGTGAAAAACTGTTTTTT. The chain links TRBV29-1 to TRBJ1-4; 7 bases fit TRBD1. Trimming at V came to 1 base and at J to 7 bases, leaving 6 bases not matched to a gene. Germline-derived CDR1 and CDR2 are SQVTM and ANQGSEA. This CDR3 has 14 amino acids.

This sequence joins TRBV6-5 and TRBJ2-7; a weak D match, TRBD2 (5 bases). The CDR3 has 14 amino acids. The V gene lost 7 bases and the J gene lost 1 base, with 14 bases spanning the gap. CDR1 and CDR2 (germline): MNHEY, SVGAGI. CDR3 nucleotides: TGTGCCAGCAAGATAGGACTGTTATCCTACGAGCAGTACTTC. This sequence encodes CASKIGLLSYEQYF.

This clone turned up a few times. This sequence joins TRBV14 and TRBJ1-1; TRBD1 matches at 10 bases. V shed 5 bases and J 3 bases; nucleotides not matched to a gene: 0. The CDR3 runs 13 residues. Germline V gene data show CDR1 as SGHDN and CDR2 as FVKESK. In DNA, the CDR3 is TGTGCCAGCAGCGGACAGGGGGACACTGAAGCTTTCTTT. Translating it yields CASSGQGDTEAFF.

The rearrangement joins TRBV5-1 to TRBJ1-1; D not resolved. V was pared by 0 bases and J by 3 bases, with 6 bases between. CDR1 and CDR2 (germline): SGHRS, YFSETQ. The length of the CDR3 is 13 residues. This chain's CDR3 is CASSLAEDTEAFF. CDR3 sequence (DNA): TGCGCCAGCAGCTTGGCAGAGGACACTGAAGCTTTCTTT.

The J gene is TRBJ2-5, the V gene TRBV6-1; 8 nucleotides agree with TRBD2. Germline trimming cut 0 bases from V and 2 bases from J; bases unmatched to any gene: 2. CDR1 and CDR2 from the germline V gene are MNHNS and SASEGT. The CDR3 contains 15 residues. For the CDR3, the DNA is TGTGCCAGCAGTGAAGCGCGGGGGGAGCAAGAGACCCAGTACTTC. Protein: CASSEARGEQETQYF.

The CDR3 sequence is CASSQGPLGYGYTF. The CDR3 DNA reads as TGTGCCAGCAGCCAGGGGCCACTGGGCTATGGCTACACCTTC. The chain has TRBV4-2 and TRBJ1-2; weak D call: TRBD1 (5 bases). V dropped 3 bases and J dropped 4 bases, with 12 bases sitting between them. Germline CDR1 and CDR2: LGHNA and YNFKEQ. CDR3 length: 14 amino acids.

The chain recombines TRBV27 with TRBJ2-7; D possibly corresponds to TRBD1 (6 bases). The germline CDR1 and CDR2 sequences are MNHEY and SMNVEV (reference sequence). The ends were cut back, 6 bases at V and 0 bases at J, with 9 bases in the middle. The CDR3 is 13 residues long. CDR3 sequence reads: CASRMTGSYEQYF. Written as DNA, the CDR3 is TGTGCCAGCAGGATGACAGGCTCCTACGAGCAGTACTTC.

The chain employs TRBV5-6 and TRBJ1-2; D is ambiguous. The CDR3 totals 13 residues. Germline-derived CDR1 and CDR2 are SGHDT and YYEEEE. V shed 1 base and J shed 6 bases, with 10 bases lying between them. The CDR3 loop reads CASSLTPSDGYTF. CDR3 sequence (DNA): TGTGCCAGCAGCTTGACACCAAGCGATGGCTACACCTTC.

The J gene is TRBJ1-4, the V gene TRBV2; D is possibly TRBD1 (5 bases). The length of the CDR3 is 15 residues. With 2 bases removed from V and 5 bases from J, the gap between germline ends came to 12 bases. Germline V gene lookup returns CDR1 SNHLY and CDR2 FYNNEI. CDR3 in amino acids: CASSEMGGENEKLFF. Here the CDR3 DNA reads TGTGCCAGCAGTGAAATGGGGGGAGAAAATGAAAAACTGTTTTTT.

This chain links TRBV5-6 with TRBJ2-1, with 7 nucleotides matching TRBD1. Trimming at V came to 4 bases and at J to 4 bases, leaving 17 bases not matched to a gene. Germline V gene sequence: CDR1 SGHDT, CDR2 YYEEEE. The CDR3 contains 18 residues. The CDR3 loop reads CASSPSRGGFTEYNEQFF. DNA for the CDR3: TGTGCCAGCAGCCCCAGCCGAGGGGGCTTCACGGAATACAATGAGCAGTTCTTC.

This rearrangement joins TRBV28 to TRBJ2-7; tentative D call: TRBD2 (5 bases). Germline V gene sequence: CDR1 MDHEN, CDR2 SYDVKM. This CDR3 region has 13 residues. Trimming cost V 3 bases and J 2 bases, with 8 bases left between them. The CDR3 nucleotides read TGTGCCAGCAGTTTCGGAGGAACCTACGAGCAGTACGTC. Translating gives CASSFGGTYEQYV.

This clone qualifies as medium-sized (0.01 to 0.1%). The chain uses TRBV7-2 and TRBJ1-2, with unresolved D. The ends were cut back, 1 base at V and 1 base at J, with 4 bases in the middle. In germline, CDR1 is SGHTA, CDR2 FQGNSA. The length of the CDR3 is 13 residues. The CDR3 spells CASSLDNNYGYTF. In DNA, the CDR3 is TGTGCCAGCAGCTTAGACAATAACTATGGCTACACCTTC.

The chain combines TRBV6-2 or TRBV6-3 with TRBJ1-1; D not resolved. There are 14 residues in the CDR3. Trimming took 3 bases from V and 6 from J, leaving 14 bases between them. Per the germline V gene, CDR1 is MNHEY and CDR2 is SVGEGT. This chain's CDR3 is CASSYVRRTAEAFF. CDR3 in DNA: TGTGCCAGCAGTTATGTCCGTAGAACCGCTGAAGCTTTCTTT.